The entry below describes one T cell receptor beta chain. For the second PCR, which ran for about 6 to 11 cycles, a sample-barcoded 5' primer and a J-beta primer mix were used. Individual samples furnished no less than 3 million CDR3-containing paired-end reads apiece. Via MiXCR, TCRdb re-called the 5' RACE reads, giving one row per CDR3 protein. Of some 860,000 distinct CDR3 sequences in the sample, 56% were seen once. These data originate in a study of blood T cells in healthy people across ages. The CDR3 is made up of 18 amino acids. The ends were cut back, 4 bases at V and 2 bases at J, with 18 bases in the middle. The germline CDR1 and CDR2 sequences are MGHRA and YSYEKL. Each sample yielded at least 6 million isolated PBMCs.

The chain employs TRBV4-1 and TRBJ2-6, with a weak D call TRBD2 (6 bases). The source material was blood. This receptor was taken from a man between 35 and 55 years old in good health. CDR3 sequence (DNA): TGCGCCAGCAGCCTTCCGGGACTCATGGGAACTGGGGCCAACGTCCTGACTTTC. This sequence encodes CASSLPGLMGTGANVLTF.